The entry that follows covers one T cell receptor beta chain sequence. No antigen is known for it. This CDR3 is 15 amino acids long. Germline loops: CDR1 MNHEY, CDR2 SMNVEV (reference sequence). V trimming: 6 bases; J trimming: 5 bases; junction bases outside the gene matches: 11. This sample was included in a study of OX40 agonist ivuxolimab in advanced cancers. Looking at the study overall: Clinicians treated patients with ivuxolimab, an agonistic anti-OX40 (CD134) antibody.

The table came from immunoSEQ multiplex PCR; TCRdb's copy has only in-frame clones and leaves some out. Of about 54,000 clones in the sample, around 90% are singletons; the top ten hold about 3.5%. Autoimmune disease history or systemic immunosuppression excluded patients. Collection of blood occurred at baseline, at cycle 4 day 1, and at cycle 7 day 1. Study findings and constraints: By week 6 at 0.1 to 3.0 mg/kg, blood CD4+ and CD8+ T cells had expanded clonally.

The sequence came from an adult with an advanced solid tumor such as melanoma, head and neck, liver or kidney cancer. The specimen was CD4+ or CD8+ T cells sorted from blood, collected in a trial of the OX40 agonist ivuxolimab. The rearrangement uses TRBV27 and TRBJ2-3; TRBD2 aligns across 7 bases. CDR3 sequence (DNA): TGTGCCAGCAGGGACGCGGGACTAAGAATAGATACGCAGTATTTT. Encoded protein: CASRDAGLRIDTQYF.